A selection of T cell receptor beta chains follows, all from one sample in a study of cytomegalovirus exposure and HLA in healthy donors. TCRdb keeps only in-frame clones here, not all; method: immunoSEQ multiplex PCR. The table lists some 170,000 clones, over 75% of them singletons. Input material: PBMCs. The receptors were sampled from a man between 40 and 49 years old in good health and CMV-seropositive. Each CDR3 is given with its conserved first and last residue. A D gene is named only where the DNA matches it firmly. A row's size may be missing; if present it is once, few, many or a size class.

V: TRBV19
size: -
D: -
J: TRBJ1-4
DNA: TGTGCCAGTAGTACGTACGGGAGAACTAATGAAAAACTGTTTTTT
CDR3: CASSTYGRTNEKLFF

V: TRBV6-1
size: -
D: -
J: TRBJ1-2
DNA: TGTGCCAGCAGTGAAGCGCAGGGGTCGAACTATGGCTACACCTTC
CDR3: CASSEAQGSNYGYTF

V: TRBV6-6
size: -
D: TRBD1
J: TRBJ2-2
DNA: TGTGCCAGCAGTACACAGGGGTACACCGGGGAGCTGTTTTTT
CDR3: CASSTQGYTGELFF

V: TRBV19
size: -
D: TRBD1
J: TRBJ2-2
DNA: TGTGCCAGTACGGGACAGTTAAACACCGGGGAGCTGTTTTTT
CDR3: CASTGQLNTGELFF

V: TRBV11-3
size: few
D: TRBD2
J: TRBJ2-4
DNA: TGTGCCAGCAGCCCGGTTGGGACTAGCGGAAACATTCAGTACTTC
CDR3: CASSPVGTSGNIQYF

V: TRBV18
size: -
D: TRBD1
J: TRBJ1-6
DNA: TGTGCCAGCTCACCTTCCTCCGGGACAGGGACTTCACCCCTCCACTTT
CDR3: CASSPSSGTGTSPLHF

V: TRBV19
size: -
D: -
J: TRBJ1-2
DNA: TGTGCCAGTAGTGACCCCAGGGGATCTAACTATGGCTACACCTTC
CDR3: CASSDPRGSNYGYTF

V: TRBV5-1
size: -
D: TRBD1
J: TRBJ1-2
DNA: TGCGCCAGCAGTCCCGGGACAGGCCGGCCAGCGGGCTACACCTTC
CDR3: CASSPGTGRPAGYTF

V: TRBV14
size: -
D: TRBD1
J: TRBJ2-1
DNA: TGTGCCAGCAGCCCGGGACAGGGGTACGCGAATGAGCAGTTCTTC
CDR3: CASSPGQGYANEQFF

V: TRBV5-6
size: -
D: -
J: TRBJ1-2
DNA: TGTGCCAGCAGTCGTGACAGAGAGGGCTACACCTTC
CDR3: CASSRDREGYTF

V: TRBV4-2
size: -
D: TRBD1
J: TRBJ2-1
DNA: TGTGCCAGCAGCCAAATCGGGACAGGGGGCTCGGGCAATGAGCAGTTCTTC
CDR3: CASSQIGTGGSGNEQFF

V: TRBV30
size: -
D: -
J: TRBJ1-4
DNA: TGTGCCTGGAGGGAGGGACGGGGTTATGCAACTAATGAAAAACTGTTTTTT
CDR3: CAWREGRGYATNEKLFF

V: TRBV5-1
size: -
D: TRBD1
J: TRBJ1-3
DNA: TGCGCCAGCAGCTACGGACAGGGTATAGGACAGAGCTCTGGAAACACCATATATTTT
CDR3: CASSYGQGIGQSSGNTIYF

V: TRBV6-5
size: -
D: -
J: TRBJ2-5
DNA: TGTGCCAGCAGTTCCGCGGGAAAAAAGGCGGAGACCCAGTACTTC
CDR3: CASSSAGKKAETQYF

V: TRBV15
size: -
D: -
J: TRBJ1-2
DNA: TGTGCCACCAGCAGAGGGCTCGAAGGAGGCAGAGCTAACTATGGCTACACCTTC
CDR3: CATSRGLEGGRANYGYTF

V: TRBV5-1
size: -
D: -
J: TRBJ2-7
DNA: TGCGCCAGCAGCTTGGAAGAGGCAGGGACTTACGAGCAGTACTTC
CDR3: CASSLEEAGTYEQYF

V: TRBV6-5
size: -
D: -
J: TRBJ2-7
DNA: TGTGCCAGCAGTTTTAAGACAGGTGGTTCCTACGAGCAGTACTTC
CDR3: CASSFKTGGSYEQYF

V: TRBV11-3
size: -
D: -
J: TRBJ2-5
DNA: TGTGCCAGCAGCCGGACTGTTCAAGAGACCCAGTACTTC
CDR3: CASSRTVQETQYF

V: TRBV28
size: few
D: -
J: TRBJ2-1
DNA: TGTGCCAGCAGTTTATCCCTTAGCAGCAGTCCCTACAATGAGCAGTTCTTC
CDR3: CASSLSLSSSPYNEQFF

V: TRBV9
size: -
D: TRBD1
J: TRBJ2-7
DNA: TGTGCCAGCAGCGCGCCGGGACAGGGTTACGAGCAGTACTTC
CDR3: CASSAPGQGYEQYF

V: TRBV5-4
size: once
D: TRBD2
J: TRBJ2-2
DNA: TGTGCCAGCAGCCCGGGGACTAGCGGGAGTCGAGGCGGGGAGCTGTTTTTT
CDR3: CASSPGTSGSRGGELFF

V: TRBV5-4
size: few
D: -
J: TRBJ2-7
DNA: TGTGCCAGCAGCGGACGGGGGGAGCAGTACTTC
CDR3: CASSGRGEQYF

V: TRBV9
size: -
D: TRBD2
J: TRBJ2-3
DNA: TGTGCCAGCAGCCGGTCTAGCGGCAGCACAGATACGCAGTATTTT
CDR3: CASSRSSGSTDTQYF

V: TRBV5-4
size: -
D: -
J: TRBJ1-1
DNA: TGTGCCAGCAGCTCACCGCCAGGGGCTGCTTTCTTT
CDR3: CASSSPPGAAFF

V: TRBV7-3
size: -
D: TRBD2
J: TRBJ2-5
DNA: TGTGCCAGCAGTCCCGGAGCGGGACCCCAAGAGACCCAGTACTTC
CDR3: CASSPGAGPQETQYF

V: TRBV15
size: -
D: -
J: TRBJ2-1
DNA: TGTGCCACCAGCAGAGTTGATGGAGGCAATGAGCAGTTCTTC
CDR3: CATSRVDGGNEQFF

V: TRBV2
size: -
D: TRBD2
J: TRBJ2-7
DNA: TGTGCCAGCACGATCGCGGGAGATGGGTACGAGCAGTACTTC
CDR3: CASTIAGDGYEQYF

V: TRBV5-1
size: -
D: -
J: TRBJ2-5
DNA: TGCGCCAGCAGCCCGGCGGGACCATACCAAGAGACCCAGTACTTC
CDR3: CASSPAGPYQETQYF

V: TRBV5-1
size: -
D: TRBD2
J: TRBJ2-7
DNA: TGCGCCAGCAGCTTGTTGGCTAGCGGAACCTACGAGCAGTACTTC
CDR3: CASSLLASGTYEQYF

V: TRBV28
size: -
D: -
J: TRBJ1-5
DNA: TGTGCCAGCATCTCCGGGACAACTACCTATCAGCCCCAGCATTTT
CDR3: CASISGTTTYQPQHF

V: TRBV7-6
size: -
D: TRBD2
J: TRBJ2-3
DNA: TGTGCCAGCAGCTTAGGGGCTAGCGGGAGAGGAGATACGCAGTATTTT
CDR3: CASSLGASGRGDTQYF

V: TRBV11-3
size: -
D: TRBD2
J: TRBJ2-1
DNA: TGTGCCAGCAGCTTAGGTCTAGCGGATTTGAATGAGCAGTTCTTC
CDR3: CASSLGLADLNEQFF

V: TRBV29-1
size: -
D: TRBD1
J: TRBJ2-7
DNA: TGCAGCGTGAACATCGAAGGGGGCCGGAATCACTTC
CDR3: CSVNIEGGRNHF

V: TRBV11-2
size: -
D: -
J: TRBJ2-1
DNA: TGTGCCAGCAGCCTATTCGGGAATGAGCAGTTCTTC
CDR3: CASSLFGNEQFF

V: TRBV5-8
size: -
D: TRBD2
J: TRBJ2-1
DNA: TGTGCCAGCAGAGCCGGGACTAGCGGGCGTATGAGCTCCTACAATGAGCAGTTCTTC
CDR3: CASRAGTSGRMSSYNEQFF

V: TRBV25-1
size: -
D: TRBD1
J: TRBJ2-1
DNA: TGTGCCAGCAGTGAATCGCTACGGGACAGGGGTTACAATGAGCAGTTCTTC
CDR3: CASSESLRDRGYNEQFF

V: TRBV7-7
size: -
D: -
J: TRBJ2-3
DNA: TGTGCTAGCAGCTTAGGCGGGGCAGGGGGGACAGATACGCAGTATTTT
CDR3: CASSLGGAGGTDTQYF

V: TRBV18
size: -
D: -
J: TRBJ2-5
DNA: TGTGCCAGCTCAAGGACAACAGGGCAGGAGACCCAGTACTTC
CDR3: CASSRTTGQETQYF

V: TRBV6-1
size: -
D: TRBD1
J: TRBJ1-2
DNA: TGTGCCAGCAGTGAAGGGGACAGCGCGGCCGACTATGGCTACACCTTC
CDR3: CASSEGDSAADYGYTF